These 11 T cell receptor beta chains came from one sample sequenced in a study of metastatic and nonmetastatic thyroid tumors. MiXCR reprocessed the PCR reads for TCRdb. The data hold about 23,000 clones, with 20% to 30% observed a single time. There were no patients who had received any treatment before thyroid surgery. The sample consisted of tumor tissue. Receptors were obtained from a male donor with papillary thyroid cancer or a benign thyroid nodule (not recorded which). Some clones in this sample may be carry-over from other donors' samples.

This clone is labeled medium-sized. J is TRBJ2-7 and V is TRBV25-1; D tentatively fits TRBD1 or TRBD2 (5 bases each). V lost 4 bases, J lost 3 bases, and 13 bases lay in between. The CDR3 has 14 amino acids. CDR1 is MGHDK and CDR2 is SYGVNS in the germline V gene. CDR3 coding DNA: TGTGCCAGCAGTGCCCGGGACGCGCTCTACGAGCAGTACTTC. This gives the protein CASSARDALYEQYF.

This clone was picked up many times. The gene calls are TRBV7-2 and TRBJ2-5; no clear D gene. CDR3 length: 12 amino acids. Trimming left V 5 bases short and J 9 bases short, with 13 bases between. Per germline, CDR1 SGHTA and CDR2 FQGNSA. The CDR3 loop is CASSESSGAQYF. For the CDR3, the DNA is TGTGCCAGCAGCGAGAGCAGTGGAGCCCAGTACTTC.

The table lists this clone with many counts. The chain employs TRBV7-9 and TRBJ1-6; D is unresolved. Germline CDR1 reads SEHNR; CDR2 reads FQNEAQ (reference sequence). This CDR3 has 10 amino acids. V was cut by 7 bases and J by 13 bases, with 8 bases left in between. The CDR3 loop reads CASTPLPLHF. The CDR3 DNA is TGTGCCAGCACCCCTCTTCCCCTCCACTTT. Filled out from reference TRBV7-9 and TRBJ1-6, the complete variable domain reads DTGVSQNPRHKITKRGQNVTFRCDPISEHNRLYWYRQTLGQGPEFLTYFQNEAQLEKSRLLSDRFSAERPKGSFSTLEIQRTEQGDSAMYLCASTPLPLHFGNGTRLTVT.

Many counts were recorded for this clone. V usage is TRBV4-1 and J usage is TRBJ2-3; D tentatively reads TRBD1 or TRBD2 (5 bases each). Per germline, CDR1 MGHRA and CDR2 YSYEKL. Trimming removed 1 base at V and 0 bases at J, with 14 bases between. The CDR3 consists of 17 residues. In DNA form, the CDR3 reads TGCGCCAGCAGCCAAGCCTCCGGGACGGGAAGCACAGATACGCAGTATTTT. Encoded protein: CASSQASGTGSTDTQYF.

In its sample, this clone was seen many times. The sample holds other DNA sequences that translate to the same CDR3. V gene TRBV27 combines with J gene TRBJ2-1; 9 nucleotides line up with TRBD2. V lost 2 bases and J lost 8; bases outside the gene matches: 7. Looked up from germline, CDR1 is MNHEY and CDR2 is SMNVEV (reference sequence). CDR3 length equals 15 residues. The CDR3 bases are TGTGCCAGCAGTTTAGTAGCGGGAGTAGGGGATGAGCAGTTCTTC. Translated: CASSLVAGVGDEQFF.

This clone was seen repeatedly, ten times or more. This chain uses TRBV5-1 with TRBJ2-5; 10 positions agree with TRBD2. The CDR3 runs 16 residues. Germline CDR1 is SGHRS and CDR2 is YFSETQ. The trim removed 2 bases at V and 1 base at J, leaving 5 bases unmatched. The CDR3 sequence: CASSLLAGGLQETQYF. CDR3 nucleotide sequence: TGCGCCAGCAGCTTATTAGCGGGAGGACTCCAAGAGACCCAGTACTTC.

With respect to this clone: The junction differs from germline at one of its ends, possibly a read error. The chain uses TRBV7-2 and TRBJ1-4; 9 bases agree with TRBD1. CDR3 size: 14 residues. Germline V gives CDR1 SGHTA, CDR2 FQGNSA. In nucleotides, the CDR3 is TGTGTCAGCAGCTTGCGACAGGGGGAAGGAAATCTGTTTTTT. Its translation is CVSSLRQGEGNLFF.

This clone was counted a few times. The chain has TRBV19 and TRBJ1-5; TRBD1 is a possible D gene (5 bases). Germline CDR1 reads LNHDA; CDR2 reads SQIVND (reference sequence). The ends were cut back, 1 base at V and 0 bases at J, with 7 bases in the middle. The CDR3 has 15 residues. In DNA form, the CDR3 reads TGTGCCAGTAGTATAGGGGGGTATAGCAATCAGCCCCAGCATTTT. Residues: CASSIGGYSNQPQHF.

This clone is judged medium-sized. The rearrangement uses TRBV7-2 and TRBJ1-1; a weak D match, TRBD1 (5 bases). V lost 5 bases, J lost 4 bases, and 14 bases lay in between. CDR1 and CDR2 from the germline V gene are SGHTA and FQGNSA. The CDR3 runs 14 residues. Written as DNA, the CDR3 is TGTGCCAGCAGCGGACAAAGAAGGGGCACTGAAGCTTTCTTT. Its protein product is CASSGQRRGTEAFF.

Relative to its sample, this clone is medium-sized (0.01 to 0.1%). CDR3 nucleotides: TGTGCCAGCAGTGTTGCAGCCAAATATTCACCCCTCCACTTT. It encodes CASSVAAKYSPLHF. The gene calls are TRBV6-1 and TRBJ1-6, with no clear D. V lost 4 bases to trimming and J lost 8 bases, with 12 bases between them. Germline loops: CDR1 MNHNS, CDR2 SASEGT. This CDR3 spans 14 amino acids.

This clone was recorded at least ten times. The chain uses TRBV12-3 or TRBV12-4 and TRBJ1-5, with 7 nucleotides matching TRBD1. The CDR3 totals 15 residues. V shed 3 bases and J 5 bases; nucleotides not matched to a gene: 7. Here the CDR3 DNA reads TGTGCCAGCAGTTTTACAGGGGATTTCGATCAGCCCCAGCATTTT. Amino acids: CASSFTGDFDQPQHF.